Below, 20 T cell receptor beta chains from the same sample are listed, as sequenced in a study of OX40 agonist ivuxolimab in advanced cancers. Method: immunoSEQ multiplex PCR; TCRdb's copy keeps in-frame clones and lacks some. This sample has tens of thousands of clones, with less than 95% found just once. The starting material was CD4+ or CD8+ T cells sorted from blood, obtained in a trial of the OX40 agonist ivuxolimab. These receptor sequences come from an adult with an advanced solid tumor such as melanoma, head and neck, liver or kidney cancer.

The rearrangement joins TRBV28 to TRBJ2-7; D gene ambiguous. CDR1 is MDHEN, CDR2 SYDVKM, per germline. The V gene lost 3 bases and the J gene lost 6 bases, with 6 bases spanning the gap. The CDR3 contains 11 residues. The CDR3 DNA follows: TGTGCCAGCAGTTTGGGTCCCGAGCAGTACTTC. It specifies CASSLGPEQYF.

The chain combines TRBV6-6 with TRBJ2-7, with D uncertain. The V gene lost 6 bases and the J gene lost 1 base, with 4 bases spanning the gap. Germline lookup yields CDR1 MNHNY and CDR2 SVGAGI (reference sequence). The CDR3 runs 11 residues. The CDR3 sequence: CASSHSYEQYF. CDR3 nucleotide sequence: TGTGCCAGCAGCCATTCCTACGAGCAGTACTTC.

The J gene is TRBJ1-4, the V gene TRBV5-1; D uncertain. This CDR3 contains 12 residues. Trimming stripped 4 bases from V and 8 bases from J, with 9 bases between. Germline-derived CDR1 and CDR2 are SGHRS and YFSETQ. CDR3: CASSAGGEKLFF. CDR3 nucleotides: TGCGCCAGCAGCGCCGGAGGGGAAAAACTGTTTTTT.

This CDR3 reads CASSLGTTATTDTQYF. The CDR3 DNA sequence: TGCGCCAGCAGCCTCGGGACTACTGCGACCACAGATACGCAGTATTTT. The chain has TRBV4-3 and TRBJ2-3, with 7 bases aligning to TRBD2. The ends lost 4 bases at V and 2 bases at J; junction bases unmatched: 9. Germline CDR1 and CDR2: LGHNA and YSLEER. The CDR3 length is 16 residues.

CDR3 coding DNA: TGTGCCAGCAGCCAAGGAATAACGGCGGGCTACACCTTC. Protein: CASSQGITAGYTF. This chain connects TRBV14 to TRBJ1-2; D gene uncertain. Germline V gene lookup returns CDR1 SGHDN and CDR2 FVKESK. V was trimmed by 1 base and J by 8 bases, leaving 11 bases between them. This CDR3 is 13 amino acids long.

The chain carries TRBV28 and TRBJ2-7; 8 bases agree with TRBD2. Trimming removed 5 bases from V and 1 base from J; junction bases left unmatched: 7. This CDR3 contains 15 residues. The germline V gene encodes CDR1 MDHEN and CDR2 SYDVKM. The chain's CDR3 is CASSPPGLGSYEQYF. For the CDR3, the DNA is TGTGCCAGCAGTCCCCCGGGACTAGGGTCCTACGAGCAGTACTTC.

V is TRBV15 and J is TRBJ2-2; D gene unclear. The CDR3 sequence is 12 residues long. Germline V gene sequence: CDR1 LNHNV, CDR2 YYDKDF (reference sequence). The V end lost 8 bases, the J end lost 7 bases, and 11 bases lay between the germline ends. The CDR3 loop is CATSSRVGELFF. The CDR3 bases are TGTGCCACCTCTTCTAGGGTCGGGGAGCTGTTTTTT.

V is TRBV7-9 and J is TRBJ1-1, with D uncertain. The CDR3 runs to 14 residues. Germline V lookup: CDR1 SEHNR, CDR2 FQNEAQ (reference sequence). With 5 bases removed from V and 0 bases from J, the gap between germline ends came to 10 bases. Here the CDR3 reads CASSPILLNTEAFF. For the CDR3, the DNA is TGTGCCAGCAGCCCAATACTCCTGAACACTGAAGCTTTCTTT. Complete variable domain (other parts from reference TRBV7-9 and TRBJ1-1): DTGVSQNPRHKITKRGQNVTFRCDPISEHNRLYWYRQTLGQGPEFLTYFQNEAQLEKSRLLSDRFSAERPKGSFSTLEIQRTEQGDSAMYLCASSPILLNTEAFFGQGTRLTVV.

This chain connects TRBV4-1 to TRBJ2-7; D uncertain. V was cut by 3 bases and J by 4 bases, with 10 bases left in between. This CDR3 comprises 13 residues. Germline CDR1 reads MGHRA; CDR2 reads YSYEKL. CDR3 sequence reads: CASSQNTEYEQYF. In nucleotides, the CDR3 is TGCGCCAGCAGCCAGAACACGGAATACGAGCAGTACTTC.

The rearrangement joins TRBV4-1 to TRBJ1-1; D might be TRBD1 (5 bases). The CDR3 is 16 amino acids. Germline assignment: CDR1 MGHRA and CDR2 YSYEKL. The V end lost 0 bases, the J end lost 0 bases, and 11 bases lay between the germline ends. CDR3 region: CASSQDGGTMNTEAFF. CDR3 DNA: TGCGCCAGCAGCCAAGATGGTGGGACGATGAACACTGAAGCTTTCTTT.

This chain connects TRBV19 to TRBJ1-5, with D possibly being TRBD1 (6 bases). Trimming removed 6 bases from V and 7 bases from J, with 16 bases in between. The CDR3 spans 14 residues. Germline CDR1 reads LNHDA; CDR2 reads SQIVND (reference sequence). The CDR3 region is CASRLLTGGQPQHF. For the CDR3, the DNA is TGTGCCAGTAGACTATTGACAGGAGGACAGCCCCAGCATTTT. Using reference TRBV19 and TRBJ1-5 for the parts outside the CDR3, the full variable domain is DGGITQSPKYLFRKEGQNVTLSCEQNLNHDAMYWYRQDPGQGLRLIYYSQIVNDFQKGDIAEGYSVSREKKESFPLTVTSAQKNPTAFYLCASRLLTGGQPQHFGDGTRLSIL.

This rearrangement joins TRBV28 to TRBJ2-7, with D perhaps TRBD2 (5 bases). This CDR3 region has 14 residues. The germline CDR1 and CDR2 sequences are MDHEN and SYDVKM. Trimming took off 4 bases at V and 0 bases at J, with 10 bases between the two ends. In DNA, the CDR3 is TGTGCCAGCAGTTCCGGACTTGGCTCCTACGAGCAGTACTTC. This gives the protein CASSSGLGSYEQYF. The full variable domain, in which reference TRBV28 and TRBJ2-7 provide the parts outside the CDR3, is DVKVTQSSRYLVKRTGEKVFLECVQDMDHENMFWYRQDPGLGLRLIYFSYDVKMKEKGDIPEGYSVSREKKERFSLILESASTNQTSMYLCASSSGLGSYEQYFGPGTRLTVT.

This rearrangement joins TRBV27 to TRBJ1-5; no definite D call. V lost 2 bases and J 3 bases, leaving 8 bases between the germline ends. The germline gives CDR1 MNHEY, CDR2 SMNVEV (reference sequence). CDR3 size: 14 residues. The DNA for the CDR3 is TGTGCCAGCAGTTTAACGGGAGCCAATCAGCCCCAGCATTTT. It translates to CASSLTGANQPQHF.

The chain recombines TRBV7-2 with TRBJ2-1; 9 bases fit TRBD1. The germline V gene has CDR1 SGHTA and CDR2 FQGNSA. Unmatched junction bases numbered 15, after V lost 4 bases and J lost 2 bases. The CDR3 consists of 19 residues. The chain's CDR3 is CASSSPGQGVSLAYNEQFF. CDR3 DNA sequence: TGTGCCAGCAGCTCTCCGGGACAGGGTGTAAGTTTGGCCTACAATGAGCAGTTCTTC. The full variable domain, rest sourced from reference TRBV7-2 and TRBJ2-1, is GAGVSQSPSNKVTEKGKDVELRCDPISGHTALYWYRQSLGQGLEFLIYFQGNSAPDKSGLPSDRFSAERTGGSVSTLTIQRTQQEDSAVYLCASSSPGQGVSLAYNEQFFGPGTRLTVL.

The genes are TRBV7-9 and TRBJ2-7, with D tentatively TRBD2 (5 bases). The CDR3 has 14 amino acids. CDR1 and CDR2 (germline): SEHNR, FQNEAQ (reference sequence). V lost 5 bases and J 2 bases, leaving 13 bases between the germline ends. Here the CDR3 DNA reads TGTGCCAGCAGCCGCGGACTCGGCACCTACGAGCAGTACTTC. It translates to CASSRGLGTYEQYF.

J is TRBJ2-7 and V is TRBV30, with D perhaps TRBD1 (6 bases). The CDR3 covers 12 residues. The V end was cut by 7 bases, the J end by 2 bases, with 12 bases between. Looked up from germline, CDR1 is GTSNPN and CDR2 is SVGIG (reference sequence). The CDR3 DNA reads as TGTGCCTTCGCCGGGACAACCTACGAGCAGTACTTC. Its protein is CAFAGTTYEQYF.

CDR3 nucleotide sequence: TGTGCCAGCAGCTTCCGGGACACTAGCACAGATACGCAGTATTTT. Its protein product is CASSFRDTSTDTQYF. V is TRBV7-2 and J is TRBJ2-3; TRBD1 is a possible D gene (6 bases). This CDR3 has 15 residues. Trimming cost V 3 bases and J 0 bases, with 10 bases left between them. The germline V gene has CDR1 SGHTA and CDR2 FQGNSA.

The gene calls are TRBV29-1 and TRBJ2-1; D gene unclear. This CDR3 is built from 12 residues. Germline V gene data show CDR1 as SQVTM and CDR2 as ANQGSEA. V was trimmed by 6 bases and J by 6 bases, leaving 12 bases between them. The CDR3 region is CSVFGWGNEQFF. The CDR3 coding sequence is TGCAGCGTATTCGGGTGGGGCAATGAGCAGTTCTTC.

This chain uses TRBV5-1 with TRBJ2-3; 7 bases are shared with TRBD1. CDR1 SGHRS and CDR2 YFSETQ come from the germline V gene. This CDR3 region has 15 residues. The ends lost 3 bases at V and 0 bases at J; junction bases unmatched: 4. The CDR3, as DNA: TGCGCCAGCAGCTCCGGGACAGTGAGCACAGATACGCAGTATTTT. Translation gives CASSSGTVSTDTQYF.

This clone was recorded only once. This sequence joins TRBV28 and TRBJ1-1; no clear D. Germline-derived CDR1 and CDR2 are MDHEN and SYDVKM. The V end lost 3 bases, the J end lost 1 base, and 6 bases lay between the germline ends. The CDR3 contains 13 residues. For the CDR3, the DNA is TGTGCCAGCAGTTTCCGAGCGAACACTGAAGCTTTCTTT. Protein product: CASSFRANTEAFF.